What follows are 6 T cell receptor beta chains derived from one specimen sequenced in a study of blood T cell repertoires in COVID-19. Assay used: immunoSEQ multiplex PCR; TCRdb lists only in-frame clones, some missing. The data show some 97,000 clones, roughly 90% seen once. Specimen: peripheral blood. These receptors originate from a woman aged 55-69 years with acute or convalescent COVID-19.

This clone was seen a single time. The V and J genes are TRBV11-3 and TRBJ2-3; 7 nucleotides agree with TRBD2. Losses at the gene ends were 5 bases for V and 3 bases for J; bases not matched to a gene: 8. CDR1 and CDR2 (germline): SGHNT, YENEEA. The CDR3 has 15 residues. CDR3 coding DNA: TGTGCCAGCAGCCGAGCGGGGCAGGGAACAGATACGCAGTATTTT. Encoded protein: CASSRAGQGTDTQYF.

This clone was seen once. CDR3 protein: CASSPTRRSGNTIYF. Here the CDR3 DNA reads TGTGCCAGCAGCCCCACCAGGCGTTCTGGAAACACCATATATTTT. The chain has TRBV6-5 and TRBJ1-3; D is unclear. V lost 6 bases and J 1 base, leaving 13 bases between the germline ends. The CDR3 has 15 amino acids. Germline V CDR1 and CDR2: MNHEY, SVGAGI.

The chain has TRBV12-5 and TRBJ2-3, with 9 bases aligning to TRBD1. This CDR3 is built from 13 residues. Germline values: CDR1 LGHNT, CDR2 FRNRAP. Trimming removed 3 bases from V and 7 bases from J; junction bases left unmatched: 2. The CDR3 region is CASGLGTGYTQYF. For the CDR3, the DNA is TGTGCTAGTGGTTTAGGGACAGGGTATACGCAGTATTTT.

J is TRBJ1-2 and V is TRBV5-4, with 10 bases identical to TRBD1. CDR1 and CDR2 (germline): SGHNT, YYREEE (reference sequence). Trimming removed 1 base from V and 10 bases from J; junction bases left unmatched: 4. CDR3 size: 13 residues. CDR3 bases: TGTGCCAGCAGCTTGTTGACAGGGGGCCTCTACACCTTC. Protein product: CASSLLTGGLYTF. Together with reference TRBV5-4 and TRBJ1-2, the CDR3 gives the full variable domain: ETGVTQSPTHLIKTRGQQVTLRCSSQSGHNTVSWYQQALGQGPQFIFQYYREEENGRGNFPPRFSGLQFPNYSSELNVNALELDDSALYLCASSLLTGGLYTFGSGTRLTVV.

The chain combines TRBV7-2 with TRBJ2-7, with 8 nucleotides matching TRBD2. V shed 1 base, J shed 2 bases, and the junction held 16 bases outside the gene matches. CDR1 and CDR2 from the germline V gene are SGHTA and FQGNSA. CDR3 length: 19 residues. The CDR3 region has the DNA TGTGCCAGCAGCTTAGAAGGGTGGGGGACTAGGCGCAAAACCTACGAGCAGTACTTC. Translation gives CASSLEGWGTRRKTYEQYF.

This clone was seen only once. The rearrangement uses TRBV5-1 and TRBJ1-1; 7 bases fit TRBD1. Trimming at V came to 4 bases and at J to 1 base, leaving 4 bases not matched to a gene. The CDR3 is 14 residues long. CDR1 and CDR2 from the germline V gene are SGHRS and YFSETQ. CDR3: CASSVGQTNTEAFF. The CDR3 nucleotides are TGCGCCAGCAGCGTGGGACAGACGAACACTGAAGCTTTCTTT.